Here is one TCR beta chain with its context. It lacks a known antigen. The record has no base qualities; no much larger clone is one base away. The cohort comprised 550 to 700 healthy bone marrow donors. At the time of sampling, every cohort member was nominally healthy, though immune exposures that went unrecorded were likely present. The donor was CMV seropositive and was included in the group of 289 seropositive cohort members. A peripheral blood sample was provided by each donor, and peripheral blood mononuclear cells were used for TCR beta sequencing. Genomic DNA was extracted from the blood cell samples with the Qiagen DNeasy Blood Extraction Kit. The data stem from a study of cytomegalovirus exposure and HLA in healthy donors (dated by TCRdb to 2016 to 2017). About the investigation overall: An earlier analysis of 550 to 700 of the donors reported about 250 Gb of sequence data and 100 million to 130 million unique TCR beta sequences from approximately 180 million T cells. Roughly 290 gigabases of sequencing data and roughly 80 million unique TCR sequences made up an early release that covered approximately 700 HLA-typed donors. The genetic ancestry cluster associated with self-reported Caucasian donors included roughly 84% of the roughly 390 genotyped donors. The aim of the study was to test whether cataloging public T cell receptors could identify signatures of past pathogen exposure. Using immunosequencing, the study profiled T cell repertoires from about 650 subjects and related those repertoires to cytomegalovirus serostatus. In addition to the first cohort of 666 subjects, a separate validation cohort of 120 different subjects was used. To predict cytomegalovirus infection status, the study combined high-throughput TCR immunosequencing, statistical association of individual TCRs with disease status, and machine learning. In a later analysis, previously published TCR beta repertoires from several hundred donors were re-analyzed and high-resolution HLA genotyping was added so that TCR occurrence patterns could be studied. The later analysis used no new phenotypic data to find candidate immune exposures, relying instead on TCR beta sequences and their occurrence across donors. An earlier analysis of some 600 of the donors applied high-throughput TCR beta sequencing to assess whether each TCR beta V gene segment acted as functional or pseudogenic. Donor age, sex, ethnicity and CMV serostatus were collected together with the repertoire data. A later genetic analysis used genome-wide SNP genotypes for about 60% of the roughly 700 donors, treating that subset as a discovery cohort. Every discovery cohort repertoire had been produced on one sequencing platform. HLA typing covered class I and class II loci at four-digit resolution. Typing coverage differed by locus: A, B, C, DRB1 and DQB1 were typed in roughly 620-630 donors, DQA1 in approximately 520, DPA1 in 600 to 610, and DPB1 in 400 to 480. About 5 DR-DQ haplotypes were handled as single units for association and clustering, since linkage in the cohort was strong. On average, about 240,000 unique TCR beta nucleotide sequences were sequenced per donor among 398 genotyped donors of the cohort, with roughly 18% of those sequences being non-productive.

Trimming takes 6 bases off V and 8 bases off J; junction bases not matched to a gene: 4. The germline V gene yields MNHNS for CDR1 and SASEGT for CDR2. Counted from cysteine to phenylalanine, this CDR3 has 12 amino acids. Left in the record is the CDR3 DNA by itself, 36 bases read in frame from the first base. The library came from the immunoSEQ multiplex PCR assay. For the multiplex PCR, a mixture combining 60 forward primers for TCR Vbeta segments and 13 reverse primers for TCR Jbeta segments was used. A multiplex PCR assay on genomic DNA amplified the CDR3 region of rearranged TCR beta genes. The amplified TCR beta libraries were sequenced on the Illumina HiSeq System as 87-base-pair reads. Per the source publication's procedure: A later analysis counted tens of millions of unique TCR beta chains across the approximately 700 repertoires, and around 9.9 million of these chains were shared by at least two donors. Raw reads were error-corrected and collapsed into unique sequences by a nearest-neighbor algorithm in which closely related sequences were merged to remove PCR and sequencing errors. V, D and J gene segments were assigned by aligning CDR3 sequences to IMGT reference sequences. For a sequence to be retained, a match of at least six nucleotides to both a V gene segment and a J gene segment was required. Rearrangements were called productive when the CDR3 lacked stop codons and stayed in frame with V and J; all others were non-productive. Following IMGT convention, CDR3 was defined as the stretch from the second conserved V-encoded cysteine to the conserved J-encoded phenylalanine. The earlier analysis of about 610 of the donors excluded sequences that lacked an unambiguous match to a single V gene segment. In an earlier analysis of 500 to 750 of the donors, V segments were called functional above 56.7% productive rearrangements and were called segregating when the between-donor standard deviation exceeded 5%. A statistical classification framework was built to diagnose cytomegalovirus status from the catalog of TCR beta chain sequences. V and J gene assignment, in a later analysis, came from comparing TCR nucleotide sequences with IMGT/GENE-DB human TR gene sequences. The TCRdist pipeline was used in a later analysis to assign CDR3 sequences and most-parsimonious VDJ recombination scenarios. A later analysis defined each TCR beta chain by its CDR3 amino acid sequence plus V-gene family, and excluded reads lacking a unique V-gene family. As a way to deal with suspected cross-contamination and a sequencing artifact, a later analysis dropped 450 to 600 nucleotide sequences that were highly shared and had low generation probability. In a later analysis, a clonal expansion index was calculated for each public chain from normalized within-repertoire ranks of inferred template counts. Generation probabilities in a later analysis came from a VDJ recombination model fitted to out-of-frame rearrangements, and those results were checked against IGoR. In a later analysis, hypergeometric tests were used to score TCR-TCR, TCR-HLA and TCR-CMV co-occurrence, with a repertoire-size bias correction applied to TCR pairs. To estimate false discovery rates, a later analysis permuted the HLA or CMV assignments 20 times. In a later analysis, co-occurring TCRs were grouped with DBSCAN, and TCRdist sequence similarity was added when clustering was performed within HLA-allele-positive subsets. For co-occurrence clustering, repertoires with fewer than 30,000 or more than 120,000 public chains were excluded, along with roughly five repertoires with anomalous nucleotide sharing. Not all clones reach the TCRdb copy of this immuneACCESS table, which keeps in-frame sequences only. Checked studies attribute under half of the gap to unresolved V genes and leave the rest unexplained. The V and J calls and clone size come from that table; D and trimming were worked out from the DNA. The sample contains about 130,000 clones, about 79% of them found a single time. 2.5% to 3% of the sample goes to the ten largest clones.

What the authors observed across the whole study: In a later genetic analysis, fewer N-insertions in productive TCRs were reported among donors in an Asian-associated ancestry cluster than the approximately 630-donor mean. In vitro tests confirmed that a few of the cytomegalovirus-associated TCR beta chains recognize cytomegalovirus antigens. In this cohort, only TCR beta chains were sequenced, and detectable features were limited by the absence of alpha or paired-chain data. The only immune exposure information available for the cohort was CMV serostatus. A further reported finding was that TCR beta sequences accurately predicted the HLA-A and HLA-B alleles for most subjects in the first cohort. A cluster of highly shared sequence variants was judged likely to be a technical artifact of the sequencing pipeline. According to a later analysis, most CMV-associated TCR beta chains appeared to be HLA-restricted, and the HLA associations seemed to be driven largely by CMV exposure. Because some donors lacked HLA typing at each locus, the association tests relied only on the typed subset. In a later analysis, HLA-associated TCR beta chains were found to be more clonally expanded and to have lower generation probabilities than equally common non-associated chains. According to a later analysis, parvovirus B19, influenza, CMV and Epstein-Barr virus appeared linked to several top co-occurrence clusters. Assigning TCR associations to individual alleles was difficult when HLA alleles, especially DR and DQ, strongly co-occurred. Specific HLA alleles were associated with more than 15,000 TCR beta sequences at a false discovery rate of 0.05 in a later analysis. In a later analysis, TCR association rates were found to vary across HLA loci, with the most associated TCRs seen for DRB1 alleles and the fewest for HLA-C alleles. According to the authors, the approach could potentially be generalized to other disease states and immunological phenotypes. Sequencing depth was assumed to be roughly uniform across donors in the presence/absence analyses, though that assumption may not hold. Correlated functional status among segregating V segments might be attributable to linkage disequilibrium, but an unknown experimental factor could not be ruled out. Cytomegalovirus status was reported to be diagnosed by the classifier with high specificity and sensitivity in both the original and validation cohorts. A total of some 180 TCR beta chains were listed by the study as associated with cytomegalovirus. Some 15 rarely observed V segments, including chromosome 9 orphons, were excluded from the earlier analysis of some 590 of the donors because counts were too low. Most TCR sequences were observed very rarely across donors, whereas some public TCRs were present in many individuals. V-gene and J-gene trimming of TCR beta chains was associated with a missense DCLRE1C variant in a later genetic analysis, and the association was replicated in an independent cohort. Some IMGT-functional V segments, including TRBV6-2 and TRBV6-3, could not be told apart with the 87-base-pair reads, so those segments were excluded. Broadly in line with IMGT annotations, most TCR beta V segments showed up in productive rearrangements about 87% or about 30% of the time in an earlier analysis of several hundred of the donors.

The rearrangement joined TRBV6-1 to TRBJ2-1; TRBD2 matches 7 bases in the middle. This sequence was found in a woman younger than 30 in good health and CMV-seropositive. The specimen sequenced was PBMCs. The DNA sequence reads TGTGCCAGCAGCCCACGGGGGGATGAGCAGTTCTTC. Its protein product is CASSPRGDEQFF.